This TCR beta chain originates from a study of CD8+ T cells in alopecia areata (dated by TCRdb to 2017 to 2018). Regarding the study in general: The treated patients took part in an open-label pilot trial in which moderate-to-severe alopecia areata was treated with oral tofacitinib at 5 to 10 mg twice daily. RNA was obtained with the PAXgene miRNA kit for fixed scalp, the miRNeasy kit for PBMCs, and the RNeasy kit for mouse skin. Disease severity in treated patients was measured with the SALT score, which quantifies the percentage of affected scalp surface area. Patients received tofacitinib for 6 to 18 months and were then followed off drug for 6 months to check for delayed response and recurrence. High-throughput TCRbeta sequencing was used to examine T cell clonal expansion in alopecia areata in both the C3H/HeJ mouse model and human patients. Tofacitinib-treated patients had biopsies at baseline and at 4 and 24 weeks of treatment, with a later scalp biopsy in several patients. Clonality in the scalp was compared among normal scalp (n=4), patchy alopecia areata scalp (n=8), and alopecia totalis/universalis scalp (n=8). Human TCRbeta sequencing covered scalp tissue and sorted CD4+ and CD8+ peripheral blood T cells from patchy and totalis/universalis alopecia areata patients and healthy controls. immunoSEQ multiplex PCR using 35 Vbeta forward primers and 13 Jbeta reverse primers was used to amplify TCRbeta CDR3 regions. The research as a whole found: Compared with normal scalp, lesional scalp, particularly in alopecia totalis/universalis, had higher clonality and more expanded CD8+ clones, which suggests antigenic drive. Unlike mouse skin, which is dominated by gammadelta T cells, normal human skin has resident alphabeta T cells that are also sequenced, and this complicates analysis of the scalp TCR repertoire. Scalp clonality and the number of expanded CD8+ clones among the top 100 scalp clones were significantly decreased by tofacitinib. Because the treated cohort was small and had just a single nonresponder, larger studies are needed to establish links between baseline CD8+ expansion and response. Many expanded lesional clones were found to persist in scalp and blood during tofacitinib treatment, and relapse after treatment cessation may be partly explained by this persistence. TCR sequences shared between patients were less clear than in mice, possibly partly because of HLA diversity in the patient population.

The library relied on the immunoSEQ multiplex PCR assay. RNA was extracted from all samples and reverse transcribed into cDNA, which served as template for TCR sequencing. SuperScript III was used to make first-strand cDNA, primed with a 2:1 mix of oligo-dT and random hexamers. Amplification bias was assessed with a synthetic immune receptor repertoire, and residual bias was removed computationally. For the original study's pipeline: Raw reads were preprocessed to remove errors, and CDR3 was defined by IMGT conventions from the conserved cysteine to phenylalanine. Clonality was computed as 1 minus the Shannon entropy, with the entropy normalized by log2 of the number of productive unique TCRs. Whether scalp clones were CD4 or CD8 was inferred by matching scalp TCRbeta sequences against CD4 and CD8 repertoires sorted from blood. This is the immuneACCESS table as TCRdb keeps it, with only in-frame sequences that have V and J called. A part of the clones is gone; compared with another copy, unresolved V genes explain less than half, and the rest is unexplained. The DNA gave D and trimming, while V, J and clone size come from that table. The sample includes 110,000 to 150,000 clones, with less than 70% observed a single time. The leading ten clones occupy approximately 16% of the sample.

With regard to this clone: Its antigen is still unknown. No much larger clone exists at a distance of one base, and base qualities are not known.

Read against the paper, the sample's time point label means: roughly 27 days on oral tofacitinib. The sample's treatment or condition label, decoded: oral pan-JAK inhibitor, 5-10 mg twice daily. Lesional scalp punch biopsies and peripheral blood were obtained from alopecia areata patients. PBMCs were separated by density centrifugation and stained for CD3, CD4 and CD8, after which CD4+ and CD8+ T cells were sorted on a FACSAria. From a lookup of the germline V gene, CDR1 and CDR2 are SNHLY and FYNNEI. V is reduced by 4 bases and J by 2 bases, leaving a spacing of 8 bases between them. The CDR3 spans 13 residues, from the cysteine through the phenylalanine. Of all the DNA, just the CDR3 is kept, 39 bases in frame from base 1.

The clonotype originates from a human donor with alopecia areata. The sample here was CD8+ T cells sorted from blood, taken at week 4, from a patient treated with tofacitinib. The chain employs TRBV2 and TRBJ1-2; confidence is insufficient to name the D gene. The CDR3 reads CASSGPLNYGYTF. The sequence in DNA is TGTGCCAGCAGTGGGCCCTTAAACTATGGCTACACCTTC. Supplemented by the reference TRBV2 and TRBJ1-2 proteins around the CDR3, the complete variable domain is EPEVTQTPSHQVTQMGQEVILRCVPISNHLYFYWYRQILGQKVEFLVSFYNNEISEKSEIFDDQFSVERPDGSNFTLKIRSTKLEDSAMYFCASSGPLNYGYTFGSGTRLTVV.